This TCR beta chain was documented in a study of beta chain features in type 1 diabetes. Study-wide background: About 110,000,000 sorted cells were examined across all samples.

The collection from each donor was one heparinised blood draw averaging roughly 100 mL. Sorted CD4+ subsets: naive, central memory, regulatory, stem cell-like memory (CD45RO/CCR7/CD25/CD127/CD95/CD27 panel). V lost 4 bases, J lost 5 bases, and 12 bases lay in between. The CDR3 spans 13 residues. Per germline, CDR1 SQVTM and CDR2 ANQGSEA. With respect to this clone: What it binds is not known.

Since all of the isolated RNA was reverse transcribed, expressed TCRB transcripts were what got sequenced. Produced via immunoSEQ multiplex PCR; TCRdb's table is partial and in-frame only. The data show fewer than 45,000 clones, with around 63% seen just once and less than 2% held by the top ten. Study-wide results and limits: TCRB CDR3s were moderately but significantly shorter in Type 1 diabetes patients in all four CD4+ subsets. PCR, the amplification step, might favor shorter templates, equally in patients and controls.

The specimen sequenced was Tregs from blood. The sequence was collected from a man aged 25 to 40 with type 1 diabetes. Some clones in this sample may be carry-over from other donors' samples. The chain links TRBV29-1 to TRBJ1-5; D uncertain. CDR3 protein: CSVVEQPDQPQHF. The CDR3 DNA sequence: TGCAGCGTTGTAGAACAGCCCGATCAGCCCCAGCATTTT.